This T cell receptor (beta chain) was captured in a study of cytomegalovirus exposure and HLA in healthy donors. Every donor was a healthy person donating bone marrow. Regarding the study as a whole: An analysis that was carried out later associated some 17,000 TCR beta sequences with HLA alleles at 0.05 false discovery rate. A prior analysis recorded that most TCR beta V segments were productive about 87% or about 30% of the time.

There are 16 residues in the CDR3. The germline gives CDR1 KGHSH, CDR2 LQKENI. The trim removed 3 bases at V and 2 bases at J, leaving 9 bases unmatched. A remark on this clone: Its antigen is as yet unknown.

The PCR was carried out with 60 Vbeta primers and 13 Jbeta primers. Some clones are missing from TCRdb's copy, which holds only in-frame ones; the method was immunoSEQ multiplex PCR. The table records 150,000 to 160,000 clones, 74% of them present only once. The clonotype comes from a man aged 25 to 45 in good health and CMV-seronegative. V and J are TRBV18 and TRBJ2-5, with TRBD2 matching over 7 bases. Input material: PBMCs. The CDR3 sequence is CASSPTGGAVQETQYF. The CDR3 DNA reads as TGTGCCAGCTCACCTACGGGAGGCGCGGTTCAAGAGACCCAGTACTTC.